This TCR beta chain came from a study of shared clonotypes between healthy human individuals. Turning to this clone: Antigen: not known.

Notes on the study in general: Few donors restricted represented genetic and exposure-history diversity.

CDR3 length: 13 amino acids. Trimming left V 6 bases short and J 4 bases short, with 12 bases between. Germline lookup yields CDR1 LNHDA and CDR2 SQIVND (reference sequence). Execution of the assay was at deep level. Only in-frame clones appear in the TCRdb table, and some are missing; sequencing was by immunoSEQ multiplex PCR. Seen here are about 2.4 million clones, approximately 92% observed once, and the top ten hold more than 0.12%. V and J are TRBV19 and TRBJ1-1; D call uncertain. The sequencing sample was made of naive CD4+ T cells sorted from blood. As to subset: CD45RA+ positively selected. This receptor was taken from a man in his late teens or twenties in good health. CDR3 nucleotide sequence: TGTGCCAGTAGCACGCACTTTGGCACTGAAGCTTTCTTT. Translated: CASSTHFGTEAFF.